Shown below are 26 T cell receptor beta chains from a single sample sequenced in a study of CDR3 diversity in severe acne. In TCRdb, the PCR reads were re-called with MiXCR into one record per CDR3 protein. Of approximately 84,000 distinct CDR3 sequences in the sample, around 49% were seen once. The sample was blood. The receptors derive from a male donor in good health, without acne.

The CDR3 coding sequence is TGTGCCAGCAGCACCGAGGGGGATCTCGAGCAGTACTTC. Amino acid sequence: CASSTEGDLEQYF. V gene TRBV12-3 or TRBV12-4 combines with J gene TRBJ2-7; D is possibly TRBD1 (6 bases). V was trimmed by 6 bases and J by 6 bases, leaving 15 bases between them. This CDR3 comprises 13 residues.

The V and J genes are TRBV7-6 and TRBJ2-3, with 8 bases aligning to TRBD2. Trimming cost V 9 bases and J 6 bases; bases outside gene matches: 14. CDR1 and CDR2 (germline): SGHVS, FNYEAQ. CDR3 length: 15 residues. The CDR3 DNA follows: TGTGCCAGGAGCCCACTAGCGGAGGGGCGTGATACGCAGTATTTT. Its protein product is CARSPLAEGRDTQYF.

The chain is built from TRBV29-1 and TRBJ2-7; 11 nucleotides line up with TRBD2. CDR3 length equals 12 residues. The V gene end was trimmed by 4 bases and the J gene end by 5 bases; junction bases not matched to a gene: 1. Germline V CDR1 and CDR2: SQVTM, ANQGSEA. This CDR3 is CSVATSGNEQYF. As DNA, the CDR3 is TGCAGCGTTGCGACTAGCGGGAACGAGCAGTACTTC.

The chain couples TRBV5-6 to TRBJ2-3; no clear D gene. V was pared by 4 bases and J by 11 bases, with 14 bases between. This CDR3 spans 12 amino acids. Germline V gene data show CDR1 as SGHDT and CDR2 as YYEEEE. The chain's CDR3 is CASSPEMNEQYF. CDR3 nucleotides: TGTGCCAGCAGCCCGGAAATGAATGAGCAGTATTTT.

In its sample, this clonotype was seen many times. The chain uses TRBV12-3 or TRBV12-4 and TRBJ2-7; D could derive from TRBD1 or TRBD2 (6 bases each). The V gene lost 3 bases and the J gene lost 2 bases, with 8 bases spanning the gap. The CDR3 covers 13 residues. CDR3 residues: CASSLGGPYEQYF. The CDR3, as DNA: TGTGCCAGCAGTTTGGGGGGCCCCTACGAGCAGTACTTC.

This chain connects TRBV20-1 to TRBJ2-1; 9 nucleotides align to TRBD2. This CDR3 has 15 amino acids. Germline values: CDR1 DFQATT, CDR2 SNEGSKA (reference sequence). V was clipped by 4 bases and J by 4 bases; unmatched bases: 8. The CDR3 here is CSAKDLAGTYNEQFF. The CDR3 coding sequence is TGCAGTGCTAAGGATCTAGCGGGAACGTACAATGAGCAGTTCTTC.

The sample holds many counts of this clonotype. The gene calls are TRBV2 and TRBJ2-5; D remains ambiguous. Germline V CDR1 and CDR2: SNHLY, FYNNEI. V gave up 7 bases and J gave up 1 base, with 10 bases separating them. The CDR3 has 13 amino acids. CDR3 DNA sequence: TGTGCCAGCAACCTGAACAGCCAAGAGACCCAGTACTTC. It translates to CASNLNSQETQYF. The full variable domain, with the rest looked up from reference TRBV2 and TRBJ2-5, is EPEVTQTPSHQVTQMGQEVILRCVPISNHLYFYWYRQILGQKVEFLVSFYNNEISEKSEIFDDQFSVERPDGSNFTLKIRSTKLEDSAMYFCASNLNSQETQYFGPGTRLLVL.

This clonotype was observed once. At one end, the junction sequence differs from germline, possibly due to a read error. The rearrangement uses TRBV5-1 and TRBJ2-5, with 9 bases that match TRBD1. The CDR3 sequence is 14 residues long. Germline lookup yields CDR1 SGHRS and CDR2 YFSETQ. CDR3 in amino acids: CANSFRQGEETQYF. CDR3 DNA sequence: TGCGCCAACAGCTTTCGACAGGGGGAAGAGACCCAGTACTTC.

This clonotype is a singleton in its sample. Because the CDR3's place on the DNA is in doubt, the DNA is left out and the CDR3 is given as listed by TCRdb. The gene calls are TRBV19 and TRBJ1-5; the table's D gene call, TRBD1, was not cross checked with the DNA. The CDR3 comprises 21 residues, both ends counted. Germline CDR1 and CDR2: LNHDA and SQIVND (reference sequence). CDR3 in amino acids: CASSPAGVLLWLHLRFGDQHF.

This chain joins TRBV2 and TRBJ2-7, with 7 positions matching TRBD2. Germline V lookup: CDR1 SNHLY, CDR2 FYNNEI. Unmatched junction bases numbered 4, after V lost 1 base and J lost 7 bases. The CDR3 covers 13 residues. Here the CDR3 reads CASSEGPGGEQYF. The DNA for the CDR3 is TGTGCCAGCAGTGAAGGCCCCGGGGGGGAGCAGTACTTC.

The chain recombines TRBV4-2 with TRBJ2-5; 8 nucleotides agree with TRBD2. This CDR3 spans 15 amino acids. Trimming took 4 bases from V and 5 from J; bases not matched to a gene: 9. Germline V gene lookup returns CDR1 LGHNA and CDR2 YNFKEQ. CDR3 protein: CASSLPGLEGETQYF. CDR3 nucleotide sequence: TGTGCCAGCAGCCTCCCGGGACTAGAGGGGGAGACCCAGTACTTC.

Remarks on this clonotype: The conserved phenylalanine or tryptophan normally closing the CDR3 is absent here, so this likely arose from a read error. No DNA is shown, since the ends of the CDR3 on it are uncertain; the CDR3 is the one TCRdb lists. The CDR3 sequence: CASSPDRGGL. V and J are TRBV18 and TRBJ2-5; TRBD1 is the table's D call and was not checked against the DNA. CDR1 and CDR2 (germline): KGHSH, LQKENI. The CDR3 spans 10 amino acids, including both terminal residues.

This clonotype is medium-sized. This chain joins TRBV24-1 and TRBJ2-2; 7 nucleotides align to TRBD1. Germline CDR1 reads KGHDR; CDR2 reads SFDVKD. This CDR3 region has 14 residues. Trimming cost V 7 bases and J 0 bases; bases outside gene matches: 1. CDR3: CATRTGANTGELFF. The CDR3 region has the DNA TGTGCCACCAGAACAGGGGCGAACACCGGGGAGCTGTTTTTT.

The gene calls are TRBV20-1 and TRBJ2-3; D is perhaps TRBD2 (7 bases). The V gene lost 0 bases and the J gene lost 1 base, with 11 bases spanning the gap. Germline loops: CDR1 DFQATT, CDR2 SNEGSKA (reference sequence). CDR3 size: 15 residues. The CDR3 here is CSARDRGARTDTQYF. CDR3 coding DNA: TGCAGTGCTAGAGATCGGGGGGCTCGCACAGATACGCAGTATTTT.

This clonotype was observed many times. This rearrangement joins TRBV6-5 to TRBJ1-2; possible D gene TRBD1, 5 bases. V was clipped by 6 bases and J by 4 bases, with 15 bases between them. The CDR3 runs 14 residues. Germline-derived CDR1 and CDR2 are MNHEY and SVGAGI. CDR3 sequence: CASRGTPHLYGYTF. Here the CDR3 DNA reads TGTGCCAGCAGAGGGACCCCTCATCTCTATGGCTACACCTTC.

This clonotype appeared once. It is unclear where the CDR3 begins or ends on the DNA, so no DNA is shown, and the CDR3 is as TCRdb lists it. The chain combines TRBV5-1 with TRBJ2-5; the table's D call of TRBD2 was not tested on the DNA. Including both end residues, the CDR3 is 21 amino acids long. CDR1 SGHRS and CDR2 YFSETQ come from the germline V gene. This chain's CDR3 is CASSPGETNEKLFFGSGTQYF.

The table lists this clonotype with a few counts. This chain connects TRBV5-8 to TRBJ2-1, with TRBD1 identical over 8 bases. Germline V CDR1 and CDR2: SGHTS, YDEGEE. The V segment lost 4 bases and the J segment 2 bases; nucleotides outside the gene matches: 2. The CDR3 totals 14 residues. CDR3 residues: CASSPDRAYNEQFF. The CDR3 bases are TGTGCCAGCAGCCCGGACAGGGCCTACAATGAGCAGTTCTTC.

At least ten counts were recorded for this clonotype. The V call is TRBV5-1, the J call TRBJ2-1; 10 bases fit TRBD2. Trimming at V came to 2 bases and at J to 0 bases, leaving 2 bases not matched to a gene. Looked up from germline, CDR1 is SGHRS and CDR2 is YFSETQ. The length of the CDR3 is 16 residues. The DNA for the CDR3 is TGCGCCAGCAGCTTCTCTAGCGGGGGCTCCTACAATGAGCAGTTCTTC. It is translated as CASSFSSGGSYNEQFF.

J is TRBJ2-1 and V is TRBV5-1, with 8 bases lining up with TRBD1. The J segment lost 4 bases and the V segment lost 4 bases, leaving 4 bases of the junction unmatched. CDR1 and CDR2 from the germline V gene are SGHRS and YFSETQ. The CDR3 has 14 amino acids. The CDR3 protein is CASSLTGDYNEQFF. As DNA, the CDR3 is TGCGCCAGCAGCCTGACAGGGGATTACAATGAGCAGTTCTTC.

The rearrangement links TRBV12-3 or TRBV12-4 to TRBJ2-5; weak D call: TRBD1 (6 bases). Between the trimmed V and J ends, which lost 6 bases and 13 bases, there was a span of 27 bases. This CDR3 has 15 amino acids. CDR3 sequence reads: CASSRNSGGRETRYF. DNA for the CDR3: TGTGCCAGCAGCCGCAATAGTGGGGGCCGAGAGACTCGGTACTTC.

The J gene is TRBJ2-7, the V gene TRBV10-3, with D perhaps matching TRBD2 (6 bases). The CDR3 runs to 16 residues. V lost 6 bases and J lost 2, with 20 bases in between. Germline V gene sequence: CDR1 ENHRY, CDR2 SYGVKD. The CDR3 here is CAISTTGTGGTYEQYF. CDR3 nucleotide sequence: TGTGCCATCAGCACCACCGGGACGGGCGGGACCTACGAGCAGTACTTC.

This clonotype turned up a few times. The chain links TRBV10-2 to TRBJ1-3; D gene ambiguous. This CDR3 contains 15 residues. V was clipped by 4 bases and J by 0 bases, with 10 bases between them. CDR1 is WSHSY and CDR2 is SAAADI in the germline V gene. The CDR3 sequence: CASSAGPNSGNTIYF. The CDR3 bases are TGCGCCAGCAGTGCAGGACCCAACTCTGGAAACACCATATATTTT.

The genes are TRBV5-1 and TRBJ2-5; 8 bases are shared with TRBD2. V lost 7 bases, J lost 7 bases, and 3 bases stayed unmatched. This CDR3 region has 11 residues. The germline V gene encodes CDR1 SGHRS and CDR2 YFSETQ. CDR3 region: CASRAGGTQYF. The CDR3 bases are TGCGCCAGCCGTGCGGGGGGGACCCAGTACTTC.

The genes are TRBV12-3 or TRBV12-4 and TRBJ1-5; a weak D match, TRBD1 (5 bases). V was pared by 5 bases and J by 9 bases, with 11 bases between. The CDR3 is made up of 12 amino acids. The CDR3 nucleotides read TGTGCCAGCAGTCAACCAGGGCGGCCCCAGCATTTT. It translates to CASSQPGRPQHF.

This clonotype was found many times. The chain links TRBV5-8 to TRBJ2-7, with D perhaps TRBD1 (6 bases). Trimming left V 0 bases short and J 1 base short, with 8 bases between. This CDR3 spans 14 amino acids. Looked up from germline, CDR1 is SGHTS and CDR2 is YDEGEE. The CDR3 DNA is TGTGCCAGCAGCTTGGACAGGGAATCCTACGAGCAGTACTTC. Translating gives CASSLDRESYEQYF.

Only a few counts were recorded for this clonotype. The chain has TRBV20-1 and TRBJ2-3; TRBD2 matches at 8 bases. Germline CDR1 reads DFQATT; CDR2 reads SNEGSKA (reference sequence). This CDR3 spans 15 amino acids. The V gene end was trimmed by 3 bases and the J gene end by 0 bases; junction bases not matched to a gene: 5. CDR3 region: CSASLASGSTDTQYF. The CDR3 coding sequence is TGCAGTGCTAGTCTGGCTAGCGGGAGCACAGATACGCAGTATTTT.